The 3 T cell receptor beta chains below were found in one sample sequenced in a study of blood T cell repertoires in COVID-19. Sequenced by immunoSEQ multiplex PCR; TCRdb stores in-frame clones only, minus some. The table shows around 36,000 clones, with roughly 86% occurring only once. The source material was peripheral blood. The receptors stem from an elderly man with active or convalescent COVID-19.

This chain connects TRBV5-6 to TRBJ1-2, with TRBD1 matching 9 bases. This CDR3 spans 15 amino acids. CDR1 and CDR2 (germline): SGHDT, YYEEEE. J lost 8 bases, V lost 3 bases, and 11 bases had no gene match. CDR3 coding DNA: TGTGCCAGCAGCTCCGGGACAGGGTATGGGGGCGGCTACACCTTC. It yields the protein CASSSGTGYGGGYTF. The full variable domain, completed using reference TRBV5-6 and TRBJ1-2, is DAGVTQSPTHLIKTRGQQVTLRCSPKSGHDTVSWYQQALGQGPQFIFQYYEEEERQRGNFPDRFSGHQFPNYSSELNVNALLLGDSALYLCASSSGTGYGGGYTFGSGTRLTVV.

The V and J genes are TRBV11-3 and TRBJ2-7, with 12 bases matching TRBD1. The CDR3 is 15 amino acids. Trimming cost V 5 bases and J 5 bases; bases outside gene matches: 7. CDR1 and CDR2 (germline): SGHNT, YENEEA. CDR3 coding DNA: TGTGCCAGCAGCACGCCGGGACAGGGGGCCCACGAGCAGTACTTC. As protein: CASSTPGQGAHEQYF.

The chain combines TRBV5-6 with TRBJ1-4, with D perhaps TRBD1 (6 bases). The CDR3 has 14 residues. Germline lookup yields CDR1 SGHDT and CDR2 YYEEEE. Trimming stripped 4 bases from V and 8 bases from J, with 15 bases between. The CDR3 spells CASSTTDRSEKLFF. In nucleotides, the CDR3 is TGTGCCAGCAGCACGACCGACAGGTCCGAAAAACTGTTTTTT.